This T cell receptor (beta chain) was sequenced during a study of Ad26.COV2.S vaccination and SARS-CoV-2 variants. V was clipped by 4 bases and J by 6 bases, with 14 bases between them. CDR1 is SGHAT, CDR2 FQNNGV, per germline. This CDR3 is 14 amino acids long. Whole-study findings and limits: Vaccinees displayed broader spike-specific TCR repertoires than placebo recipients.

Method: immunoSEQ multiplex PCR; TCRdb's copy keeps in-frame clones and lacks some. The sample lists fewer than 500,000 clones; approximately 92% were seen once. Comment on this clone: Its antigen is currently unknown.

Treatment here: some 20 received Ad26.COV2.S at low or high dose, single or two shots; roughly five received placebo; per-sample allocation not given. Collection of the samples took place on day 63 after the first injection of vaccine or placebo. Within Boston, the person who donated was an adult of 18-55 years. What was given as vaccine was an Ad26 vector encoding Wuhan-strain SARS-CoV-2 spike. The chain links TRBV11-2 to TRBJ2-3, with D tentatively TRBD2 (5 bases). Sequences were derived from peripheral blood, sampled in a trial of Ad26.COV2.S vaccine versus placebo. The TCR originated in a person between 18 and 60 years old who received the Ad26.COV2.S COVID-19 vaccine or a placebo. CDR3 amino acids: CASSSMRVSDTQYF. CDR3 nucleotides: TGTGCCAGCAGCTCTATGAGGGTTTCGGATACGCAGTATTTT.